A single sample is the source of the 21 T cell receptor beta chains below, sequenced in a study of cytomegalovirus exposure and HLA in healthy donors (dated by TCRdb to about 2017). Receptor libraries were prepared by the immunoSEQ multiplex PCR assay. TCRdb re-hosts the immuneACCESS table, in-frame sequences only. Its copies lack some clones; in the studies checked, an unresolved V gene accounts for under half of them, and the cause for the rest is not known. In all, the sample holds 120,000 to 150,000 clones, and roughly 88% of those were seen once. The ten largest clonotypes hold 7.9% of the sample. Sequenced sample: PBMCs. The receptors here all came from a young woman in good health and CMV-seropositive.

This chain connects TRBV20-1 to TRBJ2-7; D not certain. Germline V CDR1 and CDR2: DFQATT, SNEGSKA (reference sequence). CDR3 length: 11 residues. Trimming left V 3 bases short and J 3 bases short, with 6 bases between. The CDR3 sequence is CSASGNYEQYF. CDR3 coding DNA: TGCAGTGCTAGTGGCAACTACGAGCAGTACTTC.

This clone was seen a few times. This chain joins TRBV2 and TRBJ2-4; perhaps TRBD1 as D (5 bases). CDR1 SNHLY and CDR2 FYNNEI come from the germline V gene. The ends were cut back, 3 bases at V and 3 bases at J, with 12 bases in the middle. The CDR3 spans 15 residues. This CDR3 reads CASSEQGPGKNIQYF. The CDR3 DNA sequence: TGTGCCAGCAGTGAGCAGGGCCCAGGCAAAAACATTCAGTACTTC.

The chain has TRBV28 and TRBJ2-7; TRBD1 matches at 9 bases. The V gene's germline CDR1 is MDHEN and CDR2 SYDVKM. The CDR3 consists of 15 residues. V lost 4 bases, J lost 5 bases, and 9 bases stayed unmatched. The CDR3 bases are TGTGCCAGCAGTTCGGCCGGGACAGGGTTCCACGAGCAGTACTTC. It encodes CASSSAGTGFHEQYF.

The chain employs TRBV7-2 and TRBJ1-1, with TRBD1 as a possible D gene (5 bases). CDR1 and CDR2 from the germline V gene are SGHTA and FQGNSA. The CDR3 length is 15 residues. V was clipped by 4 bases and J by 0 bases, with 12 bases between them. This CDR3 reads CASSSRTSMNTEAFF. The CDR3 region has the DNA TGTGCCAGCAGCTCACGGACATCTATGAACACTGAAGCTTTCTTT.

The rearrangement joins TRBV7-8 to TRBJ2-7, with TRBD2 matching 8 bases. Germline V gene lookup returns CDR1 SGHVS and CDR2 FQNEAQ. V dropped 6 bases and J dropped 5; count of bases not matched to a gene: 12. CDR3 length: 15 amino acids. The CDR3 is CASRTRGTSSHEQYF. In DNA, the CDR3 is TGTGCCAGCAGGACCCGCGGGACTAGTTCTCACGAGCAGTACTTC.

In DNA, the CDR3 is TGTGCCAGCAGGGGGCAGCGGGGGGCCTCCTACGAGCAGTACTTC. Protein: CASRGQRGASYEQYF. The chain recombines TRBV6-1 with TRBJ2-7, with 9 bases matching TRBD2. The CDR3 is 15 residues long. In germline, CDR1 is MNHNS, CDR2 SASEGT. Trimming removed 6 bases from V and 0 bases from J; junction bases left unmatched: 6.

CDR3 amino acids: CASSLEYYGYYEQYF. DNA for the CDR3: TGTGCCAGCAGCTTGGAGTACTACGGGTACTACGAGCAGTACTTC. The rearrangement uses TRBV5-5 and TRBJ2-7; no definite D call. V lost 0 bases, J lost 3 bases, and 13 bases lay in between. This CDR3 comprises 15 residues. Germline values: CDR1 SGHKS, CDR2 YYEKEE (reference sequence).

Ten or more counts support this clone. The chain couples TRBV5-1 to TRBJ1-2; D possibly corresponds to TRBD1 (5 bases). Trimming took off 4 bases at V and 8 bases at J, with 18 bases between the two ends. CDR3 length: 14 amino acids. In germline, CDR1 is SGHRS, CDR2 YFSETQ. The CDR3 sequence is CASSTESGTGGYTF. CDR3 nucleotides: TGCGCCAGCAGCACAGAATCGGGGACTGGCGGCTACACCTTC.

The V gene is TRBV30, the J gene TRBJ2-7; TRBD2 aligns across 9 bases. The CDR3 is 14 amino acids. After removal of 8 bases from V and 0 bases from J, the junction contained 8 bases not matched to a gene. CDR1 is GTSNPN and CDR2 is SVGIG in the germline V gene (reference sequence). The CDR3 bases are TGTGCCGAAGAGGGACTAGCCTTCTCCTACGAGCAGTACTTC. It translates to CAEEGLAFSYEQYF. The full variable domain, completed using reference TRBV30 and TRBJ2-7, is SQTIHQWPATLVQPVGSPLSLECTVEGTSNPNLYWYRQAAGRGLQLLFYSVGIGQISSEVPQNLSASRPQDRQFILSSKKLLLSDSGFYLCAEEGLAFSYEQYFGPGTRLTVT.

The CDR3 protein is CASSETLDSPLHF. Written as DNA, the CDR3 is TGCGCCAGCAGTGAGACTCTAGACTCACCCCTCCACTTT. The chain is built from TRBV10-1 and TRBJ1-6; D gene ambiguous. This CDR3 region has 13 residues. Germline V CDR1 and CDR2: WNHNN, SYGVQD (reference sequence). The ends were cut back, 2 bases at V and 10 bases at J, with 9 bases in the middle.

The chain recombines TRBV19 with TRBJ2-3; D possibly corresponds to TRBD1 (6 bases). Germline V gene lookup returns CDR1 LNHDA and CDR2 SQIVND (reference sequence). The V and J ends lost 9 bases and 5 bases respectively, with 18 bases between them. The CDR3 is 14 amino acids. The CDR3 coding sequence is TGTGCCAGCTCGACCCGGGAAGGGGGAGATACGCAGTATTTT. Its translation: CASSTREGGDTQYF. Full variable domain (remainder filled in from reference TRBV19 and TRBJ2-3): DGGITQSPKYLFRKEGQNVTLSCEQNLNHDAMYWYRQDPGQGLRLIYYSQIVNDFQKGDIAEGYSVSREKKESFPLTVTSAQKNPTAFYLCASSTREGGDTQYFGPGTRLTVL.

The chain has TRBV10-3 and TRBJ1-1; D is ambiguous. Germline CDR1 ENHRY, CDR2 SYGVKD. The V end was cut by 3 bases, the J end by 0 bases, with 5 bases between. The CDR3 is made up of 13 amino acids. The CDR3 here is CAISELMNTEAFF. The DNA of the CDR3 is TGTGCCATCAGTGAACTCATGAACACTGAAGCTTTCTTT.

V is TRBV5-6 and J is TRBJ2-1, with D tentatively TRBD1 (7 bases). This CDR3 is 15 amino acids long. Trimming stripped 1 base from V and 4 bases from J, with 12 bases between. Germline-derived CDR1 and CDR2 are SGHDT and YYEEEE. This chain's CDR3 is CASSLQGGPYNEQFF. The CDR3 DNA reads as TGTGCCAGCAGCTTGCAGGGGGGACCGTACAATGAGCAGTTCTTC.

The chain combines TRBV28 with TRBJ1-5; 7 nucleotides agree with TRBD1. Germline V gives CDR1 MDHEN, CDR2 SYDVKM. The CDR3 extends over 14 amino acids. V was clipped by 5 bases and J by 4 bases; unmatched bases: 5. The CDR3 protein is CASSQQGLNQPQHF. For the CDR3, the DNA is TGTGCCAGCAGTCAACAGGGGCTGAATCAGCCCCAGCATTTT. The whole variable domain, remainder taken from reference TRBV28 and TRBJ1-5, is DVKVTQSSRYLVKRTGEKVFLECVQDMDHENMFWYRQDPGLGLRLIYFSYDVKMKEKGDIPEGYSVSREKKERFSLILESASTNQTSMYLCASSQQGLNQPQHFGDGTRLSIL.

The chain recombines TRBV12-5 with TRBJ1-2; TRBD1 might be the D (5 bases). With 6 bases removed from V and 5 bases from J, the gap between germline ends came to 16 bases. This CDR3 has 14 residues. Looked up from germline, CDR1 is LGHNT and CDR2 is FRNRAP. The CDR3 sequence: CASGNDRLTYGYTF. The CDR3 DNA reads TGTGCTAGTGGAAATGACAGATTGACATATGGCTACACCTTC.

The rearrangement joins TRBV7-3 to TRBJ2-3, with a weak D call TRBD1 (6 bases). CDR1 SGHTA and CDR2 FQGTGA come from the germline V gene. V lost 8 bases, J lost 3 bases, and 18 bases lay in between. The CDR3 is 15 amino acids. CDR3 nucleotide sequence: TGTGCCAGCGGGGCCGGGACAATAAGAACAGATACGCAGTATTTT. Residues: CASGAGTIRTDTQYF.

The chain links TRBV5-1 to TRBJ2-1; 7 nucleotides align to TRBD1. The CDR3 consists of 14 residues. Looked up from germline, CDR1 is SGHRS and CDR2 is YFSETQ. After removal of 0 bases from V and 5 bases from J, the junction contained 2 bases not matched to a gene. In nucleotides, the CDR3 is TGCGCCAGCAGCTTGGGACAGGGAGACAATGAGCAGTTCTTC. It yields the protein CASSLGQGDNEQFF.

The table lists this clone with a few counts. This chain's CDR3 is CASSGDRVGSPLHF. In nucleotides, the CDR3 is TGTGCCAGCAGTGGGGACAGGGTCGGTTCACCCCTCCACTTT. The chain has TRBV2 and TRBJ1-6; 9 bases fit TRBD1. Trimming took 4 bases from V and 9 from J; bases not matched to a gene: 4. This CDR3 is built from 14 residues. Germline CDR1 reads SNHLY; CDR2 reads FYNNEI.

The chain recombines TRBV10-1 with TRBJ1-5; unclear D gene. The V gene's germline CDR1 is WNHNN and CDR2 SYGVQD (reference sequence). The CDR3 consists of 12 residues. The V and J ends lost 3 bases and 2 bases respectively, with 2 bases between them. CDR3 bases: TGCGCCAGCAGTGACGGCAATCAGCCCCAGCATTTT. It codes for CASSDGNQPQHF.

The V call is TRBV6-6, the J call TRBJ2-7; 9 nucleotides align to TRBD2. This CDR3 spans 14 amino acids. Germline trimming cut 4 bases from V and 0 bases from J; bases unmatched to any gene: 1. The germline V gene has CDR1 MNHNY and CDR2 SVGAGI (reference sequence). The CDR3 region is CASSSAGGSYEQYF. The DNA for the CDR3 is TGTGCCAGCAGTTCAGCGGGAGGCTCCTACGAGCAGTACTTC.

The rearrangement joins TRBV5-1 to TRBJ1-6; D gene uncertain. V was trimmed by 3 bases and J by 11 bases, leaving 9 bases between them. The length of the CDR3 is 12 residues. In germline, CDR1 is SGHRS, CDR2 YFSETQ. CDR3 coding DNA: TGCGCCAGCAGCTCCGGAGATCCACCCCTCCACTTT. Its translation is CASSSGDPPLHF.